This T cell receptor (beta chain) was documented in a study of T-cell reconstitution after alpha-beta-depleted transplantation in children. Researchers prepared the TCRbeta library using unique molecular identifiers, the study reports. TCRdb processed the PCR reads anew with MiXCR; each CDR3 protein has one entry. The data hold around 410,000 distinct CDR3 sequences, with under 13% observed a single time. The CDR3 covers 15 residues. The junction had 12 bases not matched to a gene; V was cut back by 1 base and J by 8 bases. From germline, CDR1 is DFQATT and CDR2 SNEGSKA (reference sequence). The chain recombines TRBV20-1 with TRBJ1-2; TRBD1 aligns across 8 bases. Here the sequenced sample was PBMCs from the stem cell graft donor, taken from the stem cell graft. This receptor was identified in a human donor who donated a stem cell graft to a child with acute myeloid leukemia. CDR3 loop: CSARVPRTGFDGYTF. Written as DNA, the CDR3 is TGCAGTGCTAGAGTTCCTCGGACAGGGTTCGACGGCTACACCTTC.